This T cell receptor beta chain was observed in a study of Graves' ophthalmopathy and Graves' hyperthyroidism. Germline V CDR1 and CDR2: MGHDK, SYGVNS. This CDR3 contains 15 residues. J was trimmed by 4 bases and V by 7 bases; bases with no gene match: 7. Amplified material comprised TCR beta CDR3 regions derived from RNA transcripts. An opening RT-PCR round employed HTBI primers and preceded a second-round multiplex PCR. TCRdb reprocessed the multiplex PCR reads via MiXCR and lists one record per CDR3 protein. There are some 750,000 distinct CDR3 sequences in the sample; roughly 40% occur only once, and 44% lies in the top ten.

The receptor's source is an adult man with Graves' ophthalmopathy. Material for sequencing was peripheral blood. The gene calls are TRBV25-1 and TRBJ2-2; TRBD2 agrees at 9 bases. CDR3 region: CASKEAGGPTGELFF. As DNA, the CDR3 is TGTGCCAGCAAGGAAGCGGGAGGTCCCACCGGGGAGCTGTTTTTT. The variable domain in full, with the rest retrieved from reference TRBV25-1 and TRBJ2-2, is EADIYQTPRYLVIGTGKKITLECSQTMGHDKMYWYQQDPGMELHLIHYSYGVNSTEKGDLSSESTVSRIRTEHFPLTLESARPSHTSQYLCASKEAGGPTGELFFGEGSRLTVL.